This TCR beta chain was profiled in a study of T cell responses to AZD1222 COVID-19 vaccine. Assay used: immunoSEQ multiplex PCR; TCRdb lists only in-frame clones, some missing. The data contain more than 70,000 clones, less than 95% of them singletons. Turning to this clone: Its specificity is not known.

V lost 2 bases and J 0 bases, leaving 11 bases between the germline ends. The CDR3 loop spans 15 amino acids. Germline CDR1 is KGHSH and CDR2 is LQKENI. Points from the study as a whole: There were vaccine-associated CD4 TCRs across spike, dominant at 160-218 and 743-854. Donors were mostly white British, more females; clonal diversity possibly underestimated. At baseline, just five to seven AZD1222 recipients tested seropositive.

The sequence was obtained from an adult who received the AZD1222 COVID-19 vaccine. This chain links TRBV18 with TRBJ2-7, with D perhaps matching TRBD2 (5 bases). The sample here was peripheral blood, taken 28 days after the second AZD1222 dose. This CDR3 reads CASSPVRAVSYEQYF. DNA for the CDR3: TGTGCCAGCTCACCAGTGAGGGCGGTCTCCTACGAGCAGTACTTC.